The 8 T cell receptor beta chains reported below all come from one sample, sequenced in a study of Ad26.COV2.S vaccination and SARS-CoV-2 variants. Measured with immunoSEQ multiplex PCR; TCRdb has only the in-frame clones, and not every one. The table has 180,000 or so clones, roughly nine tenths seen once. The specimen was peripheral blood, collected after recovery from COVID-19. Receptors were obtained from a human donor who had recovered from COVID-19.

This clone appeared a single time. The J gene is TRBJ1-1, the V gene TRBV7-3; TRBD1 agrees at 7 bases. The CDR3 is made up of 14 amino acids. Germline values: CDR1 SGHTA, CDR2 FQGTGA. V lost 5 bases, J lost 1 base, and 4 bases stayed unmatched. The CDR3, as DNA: TGTGCCAGCAGCCCCGAGGGGGCGAACACTGAAGCTTTCTTT. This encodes CASSPEGANTEAFF.

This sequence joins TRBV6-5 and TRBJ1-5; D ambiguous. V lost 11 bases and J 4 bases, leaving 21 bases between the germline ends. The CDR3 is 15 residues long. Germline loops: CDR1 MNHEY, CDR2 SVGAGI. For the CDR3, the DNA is TGTGCCTTTTCGCCCACACAGTTACATAATCAGCCCCAGCATTTT. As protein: CAFSPTQLHNQPQHF.

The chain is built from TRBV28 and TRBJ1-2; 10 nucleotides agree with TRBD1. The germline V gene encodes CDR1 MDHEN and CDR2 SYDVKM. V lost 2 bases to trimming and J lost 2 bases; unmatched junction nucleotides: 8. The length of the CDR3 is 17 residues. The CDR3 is CASSLHYGQGENYGYTF. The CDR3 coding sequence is TGTGCCAGCAGTTTACACTATGGACAGGGGGAGAACTATGGCTACACCTTC.

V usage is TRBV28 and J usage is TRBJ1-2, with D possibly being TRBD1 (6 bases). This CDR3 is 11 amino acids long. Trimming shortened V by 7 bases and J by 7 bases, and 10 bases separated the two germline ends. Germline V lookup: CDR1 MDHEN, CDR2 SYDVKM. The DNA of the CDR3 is TGTGCCAGCAACCTAGGGGGTGGCTACACCTTC. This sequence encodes CASNLGGGYTF.

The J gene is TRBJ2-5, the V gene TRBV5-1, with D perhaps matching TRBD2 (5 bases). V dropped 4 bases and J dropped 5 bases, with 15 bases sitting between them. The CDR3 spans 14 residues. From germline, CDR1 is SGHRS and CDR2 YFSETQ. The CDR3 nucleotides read TGCGCCAGCAGCAGCTCCGGGGTCCGGGAGACCCAGTACTTC. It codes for CASSSSGVRETQYF.

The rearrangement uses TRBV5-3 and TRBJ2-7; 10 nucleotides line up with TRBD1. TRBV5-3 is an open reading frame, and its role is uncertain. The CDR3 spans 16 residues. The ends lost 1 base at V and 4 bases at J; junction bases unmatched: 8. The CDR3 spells CARSLSRGTGVYEQYF. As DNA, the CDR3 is TGTGCCAGAAGCTTGTCTAGAGGGACAGGGGTTTACGAGCAGTACTTC.

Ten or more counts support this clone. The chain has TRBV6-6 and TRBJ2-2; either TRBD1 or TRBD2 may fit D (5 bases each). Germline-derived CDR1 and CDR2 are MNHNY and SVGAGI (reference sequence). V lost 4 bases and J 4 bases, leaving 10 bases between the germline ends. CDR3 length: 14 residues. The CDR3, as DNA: TGTGCCAGCAGTTCGGGACCGAGCACCGGGGAGCTGTTTTTT. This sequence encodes CASSSGPSTGELFF.

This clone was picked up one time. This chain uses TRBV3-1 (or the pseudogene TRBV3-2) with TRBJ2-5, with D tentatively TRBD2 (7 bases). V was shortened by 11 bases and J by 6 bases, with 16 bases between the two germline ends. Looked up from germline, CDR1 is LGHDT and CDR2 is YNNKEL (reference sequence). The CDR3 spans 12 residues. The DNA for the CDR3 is TGTGCCTTCGGAAGGGGGGGACAGACCCAGTACTTC. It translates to CAFGRGGQTQYF.